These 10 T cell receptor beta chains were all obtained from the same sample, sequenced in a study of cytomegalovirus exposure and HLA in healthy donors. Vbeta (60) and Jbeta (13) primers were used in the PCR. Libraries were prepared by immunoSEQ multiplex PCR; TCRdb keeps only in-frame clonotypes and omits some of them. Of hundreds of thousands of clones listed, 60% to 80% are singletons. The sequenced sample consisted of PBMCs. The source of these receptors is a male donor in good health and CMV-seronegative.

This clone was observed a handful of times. CDR3 nucleotides: TGCGCCAGCAGCTTACAGGGCGTATCCTACGAGCAGTACTTC. Amino acid sequence: CASSLQGVSYEQYF. The V call is TRBV5-1, the J call TRBJ2-7; perhaps TRBD1 as D (6 bases). The germline CDR1 and CDR2 sequences are SGHRS and YFSETQ. V lost 2 bases to trimming and J lost 1 base, with 10 bases between them. This CDR3 spans 14 amino acids.

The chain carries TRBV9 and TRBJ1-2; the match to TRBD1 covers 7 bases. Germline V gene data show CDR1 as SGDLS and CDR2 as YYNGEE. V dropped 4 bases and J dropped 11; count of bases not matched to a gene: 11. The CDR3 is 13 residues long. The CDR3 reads CASSPPQGVRYTF. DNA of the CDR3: TGTGCCAGCAGCCCCCCCCAGGGGGTCAGATACACCTTC.

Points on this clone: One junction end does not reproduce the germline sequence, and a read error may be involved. The CDR3 spells CSSSFRAGGSSYEQYF. The CDR3 DNA reads as TGTTCCAGCAGCTTTCGGGCGGGAGGCAGCTCCTACGAGCAGTACTTC. This rearrangement joins TRBV7-9 to TRBJ2-7; 8 nucleotides agree with TRBD2. Germline V lookup: CDR1 SEHNR, CDR2 FQNEAQ (reference sequence). The CDR3 has 16 residues.

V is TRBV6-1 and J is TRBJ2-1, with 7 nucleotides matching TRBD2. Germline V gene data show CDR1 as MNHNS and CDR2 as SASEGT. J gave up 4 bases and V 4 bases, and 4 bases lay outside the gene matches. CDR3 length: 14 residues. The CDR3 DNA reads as TGTGCCAGCAGTGGTGGACTAGAATACAATGAGCAGTTCTTC. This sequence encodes CASSGGLEYNEQFF.

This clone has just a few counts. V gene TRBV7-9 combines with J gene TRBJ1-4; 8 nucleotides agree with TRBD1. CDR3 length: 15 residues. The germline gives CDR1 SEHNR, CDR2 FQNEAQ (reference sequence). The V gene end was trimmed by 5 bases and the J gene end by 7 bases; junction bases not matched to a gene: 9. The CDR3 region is CASSETGAPGEKLFF. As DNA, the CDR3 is TGTGCCAGCAGCGAGACAGGGGCTCCGGGTGAAAAACTGTTTTTT.

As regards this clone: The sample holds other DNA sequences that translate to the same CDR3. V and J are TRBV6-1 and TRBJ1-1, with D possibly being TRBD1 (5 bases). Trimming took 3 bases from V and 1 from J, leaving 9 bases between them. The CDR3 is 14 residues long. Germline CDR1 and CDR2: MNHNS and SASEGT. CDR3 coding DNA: TGTGCCAGCAGTGATCGCCAGGGGAACACTGAAGCTTTCTTT. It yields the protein CASSDRQGNTEAFF.

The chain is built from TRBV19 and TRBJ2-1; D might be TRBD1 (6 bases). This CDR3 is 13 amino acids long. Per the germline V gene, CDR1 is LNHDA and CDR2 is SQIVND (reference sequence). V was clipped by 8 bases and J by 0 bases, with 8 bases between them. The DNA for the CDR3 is TGTGCCAGTGGACAGAGCTCCTACAATGAGCAGTTCTTC. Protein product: CASGQSSYNEQFF.

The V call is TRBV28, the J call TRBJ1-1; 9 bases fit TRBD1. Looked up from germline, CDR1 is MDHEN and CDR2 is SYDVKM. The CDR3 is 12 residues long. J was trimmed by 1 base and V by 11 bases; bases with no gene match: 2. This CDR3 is CAGTGPNTEAFF. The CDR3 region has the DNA TGTGCCGGGACAGGGCCGAACACTGAAGCTTTCTTT.

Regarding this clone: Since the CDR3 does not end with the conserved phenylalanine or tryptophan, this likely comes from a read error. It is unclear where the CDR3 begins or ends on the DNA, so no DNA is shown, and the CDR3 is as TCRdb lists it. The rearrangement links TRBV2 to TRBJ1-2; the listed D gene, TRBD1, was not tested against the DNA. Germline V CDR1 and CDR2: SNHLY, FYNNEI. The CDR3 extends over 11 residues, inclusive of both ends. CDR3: CASSEWARPCV.

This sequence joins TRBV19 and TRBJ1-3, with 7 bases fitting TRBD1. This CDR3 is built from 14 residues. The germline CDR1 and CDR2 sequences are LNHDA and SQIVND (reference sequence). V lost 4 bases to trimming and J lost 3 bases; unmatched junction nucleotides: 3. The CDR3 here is CASSTTGIGNTIYF. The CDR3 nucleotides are TGTGCCAGTAGTACGACAGGGATTGGAAACACCATATATTTT.